The clone carrying this T cell receptor beta chain has only one observation. Its antigen is as yet unknown. The sample belongs to a study of cytomegalovirus exposure and HLA in healthy donors. Looked up from germline, CDR1 is GTSNPN and CDR2 is SVGIG (reference sequence). V lost 3 bases, J lost 9 bases, and 2 bases stayed unmatched. The CDR3 totals 13 residues. PCR involved 60 Vbeta and 13 Jbeta primers. TCRdb keeps only in-frame clones here, not all; method: immunoSEQ multiplex PCR. The table records 80,000 to 100,000 clones, around four fifths of them present only once. Likely unrecorded immune exposures existed in these nominally healthy donors. Study observations and caveats: Upon later analysis, HLA-associated TCR beta chains proved more clonally expanded than other, equally common chains. Researchers counted some 150 TCR beta chains as cytomegalovirus-associated.

The rearrangement uses TRBV30 and TRBJ1-6, with TRBD1 matching 10 bases. Specimen: PBMCs. The TCR originated in a man between 50 and 59 years old in good health and CMV-seropositive. Here the CDR3 reads CAWRDRGLSPLHF. CDR3 DNA: TGTGCCTGGAGAGACAGGGGGCTTTCACCCCTCCACTTT. Using reference TRBV30 and TRBJ1-6 for the parts outside the CDR3, the full variable domain is SQTIHQWPATLVQPVGSPLSLECTVEGTSNPNLYWYRQAAGRGLQLLFYSVGIGQISSEVPQNLSASRPQDRQFILSSKKLLLSDSGFYLCAWRDRGLSPLHFGNGTRLTVT.